The next 2 T cell receptor beta chains were all read from a single sample in a study of tumour-infiltrating T cells in Burkitt lymphoma. Assay used: immunoSEQ multiplex PCR; TCRdb lists only in-frame clones, some missing. Found here are approximately 5,500 clones, roughly a sixth of them singletons; the top ten hold roughly 13%. Input material: tumor tissue. The receptor source for this set is a human donor with diffuse large B-cell lymphoma.

This clone was found a few times. J is TRBJ1-1 and V is TRBV4-1; D is possibly TRBD1 (5 bases). CDR1 MGHRA and CDR2 YSYEKL come from the germline V gene. CDR3 length: 15 amino acids. V dropped 4 bases and J dropped 1 base, with 13 bases sitting between them. As DNA, the CDR3 is TGCGCCAGCAGCCTGGGGGAGTTGAAGAACACTGAAGCTTTCTTT. The encoded protein is CASSLGELKNTEAFF.

This clone was counted only a few times. This sequence joins TRBV29-1 and TRBJ2-1, with D perhaps assigned TRBD1 or TRBD2 (5 bases each). The CDR3 has 13 amino acids. Germline V CDR1 and CDR2: SQVTM, ANQGSEA. Trimming left V 4 bases short and J 0 bases short, with 7 bases between. The CDR3 sequence: CSVGGSSYNEQFF. The CDR3 DNA follows: TGCAGCGTTGGGGGGAGCTCCTACAATGAGCAGTTCTTC.